The 23 T cell receptor beta chains in this list originate from one sample, sequenced in a study of T cell repertoires in ileal Crohn's disease. Sequenced by immunoSEQ multiplex PCR; TCRdb stores in-frame clones only, minus some. The sample lists roughly 62,000 clones, about 89% seen once, with under 2.5% in the top ten. Time point in this sample: neoterminal ileum biopsy at postoperative endoscopy, about 6 months after surgery. The specimen sequenced was ileal tissue. The receptors stem from an adult with Crohn's disease.

The rearrangement joins TRBV7-2 to TRBJ1-5; 7 bases agree with TRBD1. Germline V gives CDR1 SGHTA, CDR2 FQGNSA. CDR3 size: 14 residues. The V segment lost 6 bases and the J segment 2 bases; nucleotides outside the gene matches: 4. CDR3 amino acids: CASRLTGGNQPQHF. Here the CDR3 DNA reads TGTGCCAGCAGGCTCACAGGGGGCAATCAGCCCCAGCATTTT.

V gene TRBV11-2 combines with J gene TRBJ1-6; 12 bases agree with TRBD1. From germline, CDR1 is SGHAT and CDR2 FQNNGV. The J segment lost 5 bases and the V segment lost 2 bases, leaving 4 bases of the junction unmatched. The CDR3 totals 17 residues. The CDR3 nucleotides are TGTGCCAGCAGCTTAAGGGGACAGGGGGCTAATAATTCACCCCTCCACTTT. This sequence encodes CASSLRGQGANNSPLHF.

The chain joins TRBV7-9 to TRBJ1-2; a possible D gene is TRBD1 (6 bases). The CDR3 is 15 residues long. Germline V CDR1 and CDR2: SEHNR, FQNEAQ (reference sequence). Trimming pared 4 bases from V and 4 bases from J, leaving 16 bases between. Here the CDR3 DNA reads TGTGCCAGCAGCTCCCGCGAAGGGGGGGTCTATGGCTACACCTTC. Encoded protein: CASSSREGGVYGYTF.

The rearrangement joins TRBV5-1 to TRBJ2-2, with 7 bases aligning to TRBD2. This CDR3 is 14 amino acids long. The germline V gene has CDR1 SGHRS and CDR2 YFSETQ. J was trimmed by 1 base and V by 4 bases; bases with no gene match: 1. CDR3 region: CASSRGGNTGELFF. CDR3 DNA: TGCGCCAGCAGCCGCGGGGGGAACACCGGGGAGCTGTTTTTT.

The chain links TRBV28 to TRBJ2-7; D is perhaps TRBD1 (5 bases). Trimming cost V 6 bases and J 0 bases, with 18 bases left between them. The germline V gene has CDR1 MDHEN and CDR2 SYDVKM. This CDR3 is 16 amino acids long. CDR3 DNA: TGTGCCAGCAGCGGGCAGGGCACAATATCCTCCTACGAGCAGTACGTC. It encodes CASSGQGTISSYEQYV.

The chain links TRBV10-2 to TRBJ1-5; the match to TRBD1 covers 7 bases. This CDR3 is built from 16 residues. Trimming cost V 2 bases and J 4 bases; bases outside gene matches: 8. Germline V gene data show CDR1 as WSHSY and CDR2 as SAAADI. In DNA, the CDR3 is TGCGCCAGCAGTGAGCCGATAAGACAGGGTAATCAGCCCCAGCATTTT. It is translated as CASSEPIRQGNQPQHF.

This chain connects TRBV5-4 to TRBJ1-2; no clear D gene. Germline values: CDR1 SGHNT, CDR2 YYREEE (reference sequence). The CDR3 has 13 residues. V lost 4 bases, J lost 8 bases, and 15 bases lay in between. The CDR3 sequence is CASSLRVEGGYTF. CDR3 nucleotide sequence: TGTGCCAGCAGCCTGAGGGTTGAAGGCGGCTACACCTTC. The whole variable domain, filled in from reference TRBV5-4 and TRBJ1-2, reads ETGVTQSPTHLIKTRGQQVTLRCSSQSGHNTVSWYQQALGQGPQFIFQYYREEENGRGNFPPRFSGLQFPNYSSELNVNALELDDSALYLCASSLRVEGGYTFGSGTRLTVV.

The chain combines TRBV5-8 with TRBJ2-7, with a possible D match to TRBD1 (5 bases). This CDR3 is built from 15 residues. Trimming pared 3 bases from V and 0 bases from J, leaving 13 bases between. Germline CDR1 SGHTS, CDR2 YDEGEE. This CDR3 is CASSYGGDSSYEQYF. The CDR3 bases are TGTGCCAGCAGCTATGGCGGAGACAGCTCCTACGAGCAGTACTTC.

The chain employs TRBV5-1 and TRBJ2-2; D call uncertain. CDR1 and CDR2 from the germline V gene are SGHRS and YFSETQ. CDR3 length equals 14 residues. V was shortened by 4 bases and J by 1 base, with 8 bases between the two germline ends. For the CDR3, the DNA is TGCGCCAGCAGCCAGCCGGGGAACACCGGGGAGCTGTTTTTT. It yields the protein CASSQPGNTGELFF.

This clone was picked up one time. J is TRBJ2-7 and V is TRBV21-1; the table calls TRBD2, which could not be checked here. TRBV21-1 is annotated as a pseudogene. The CDR3 consists of 14 residues. This CDR3 is CASSKAVARYEQYV. CDR3 DNA: TGTGCCAGCAGCAAAGCTGTAGCGCGTTACGAGCAGTACGTC.

V and J are TRBV27 and TRBJ1-4, with TRBD1 matching 9 bases. The J segment lost 2 bases and the V segment lost 0 bases, leaving 7 bases of the junction unmatched. The CDR3 loop spans 18 amino acids. Per germline, CDR1 MNHEY and CDR2 SMNVEV (reference sequence). This CDR3 reads CASSLSSTGGNTNEKLFF. CDR3 DNA: TGTGCCAGCAGTTTATCTTCGACAGGGGGTAATACTAATGAAAAACTGTTTTTT.

The CDR3 loop reads CASNLGETETQYF. For the CDR3, the DNA is TGTGCCAGCAACCTTGGAGAAACAGAGACCCAGTACTTC. The chain employs TRBV6-1 and TRBJ2-5, with D uncertain. The CDR3 consists of 13 residues. Trimming shortened V by 7 bases and J by 4 bases, and 13 bases separated the two germline ends. CDR1 is MNHNS and CDR2 is SASEGT in the germline V gene.

This sequence joins TRBV27 and TRBJ1-5; D unresolved. The V and J ends lost 3 bases and 0 bases respectively, with 9 bases between them. CDR3 length: 15 amino acids. Looked up from germline, CDR1 is MNHEY and CDR2 is SMNVEV (reference sequence). The CDR3, as DNA: TGTGCCAGCAGTTTCTTAGCGGATAGCAATCAGCCCCAGCATTTT. Protein product: CASSFLADSNQPQHF.

The chain is built from TRBV28 and TRBJ2-5, with 8 bases that match TRBD2. From germline, CDR1 is MDHEN and CDR2 SYDVKM. CDR3 length: 15 residues. Germline trimming cut 10 bases from V and 4 bases from J; bases unmatched to any gene: 14. The CDR3 sequence is CAIHEQRGGTETQYF. DNA of the CDR3: TGTGCCATCCATGAACAACGGGGGGGGACAGAGACCCAGTACTTC. Drawing the rest from reference TRBV28 and TRBJ2-5, the complete variable domain is DVKVTQSSRYLVKRTGEKVFLECVQDMDHENMFWYRQDPGLGLRLIYFSYDVKMKEKGDIPEGYSVSREKKERFSLILESASTNQTSMYLCAIHEQRGGTETQYFGPGTRLLVL.

The gene calls are TRBV5-6 and TRBJ1-2; D may be TRBD1 (6 bases). CDR3 size: 17 residues. V was shortened by 2 bases and J by 4 bases, with 21 bases between the two germline ends. Per germline, CDR1 SGHDT and CDR2 YYEEEE. Here the CDR3 DNA reads TGTGCCAGCAGCTTTCCCCCCCCCACAGGGAGTCGCTATGGCTACACCTTC. Encoded protein: CASSFPPPTGSRYGYTF.

V and J are TRBV9 and TRBJ1-1, with D tentatively TRBD1 (5 bases). V was shortened by 4 bases and J by 0 bases, with 22 bases between the two germline ends. Germline lookup yields CDR1 SGDLS and CDR2 YYNGEE. This CDR3 spans 18 amino acids. This CDR3 reads CASSNENQAGRLNTEAFF. The CDR3 nucleotides read TGTGCCAGCAGCAATGAGAACCAGGCAGGGCGCCTGAACACTGAAGCTTTCTTT.

The V and J genes are TRBV7-2 and TRBJ1-1; tentatively, D is TRBD1 (5 bases). V lost 5 bases and J lost 0, with 16 bases in between. The CDR3 sequence is 16 residues long. Germline CDR1 and CDR2: SGHTA and FQGNSA. In nucleotides, the CDR3 is TGTGCCAGCAGCACCCGACAGTTGGGCATGAACACTGAAGCTTTCTTT. It yields the protein CASSTRQLGMNTEAFF.

CDR3 nucleotide sequence: TGTGCCTGGTGTACAGGGGGCACTGAAGCTTTCTTT. This codes for CAWCTGGTEAFF. V and J are TRBV30 and TRBJ1-1; 8 nucleotides align to TRBD1. CDR3 length: 12 residues. The J segment lost 4 bases and the V segment lost 5 bases, leaving 3 bases of the junction unmatched. The V gene's germline CDR1 is GTSNPN and CDR2 SVGIG (reference sequence).

The J gene is TRBJ2-1, the V gene TRBV7-2; no reliable D call. Trimming pared 3 bases from V and 9 bases from J, leaving 12 bases between. The CDR3 contains 13 residues. CDR1 and CDR2 from the germline V gene are SGHTA and FQGNSA. DNA of the CDR3: TGTGCCAGCAGCTTTTCTTCACGCGGTGAGCAGTTCTTC. Protein product: CASSFSSRGEQFF.

This sequence joins TRBV28 and TRBJ1-2, with D perhaps TRBD1 (6 bases). The germline V gene has CDR1 MDHEN and CDR2 SYDVKM. The CDR3 is 14 amino acids. V lost 6 bases, J lost 0 bases, and 11 bases lay in between. The CDR3 sequence: CASRDRTANYGYTF. Here the CDR3 DNA reads TGTGCCAGCAGAGATAGGACAGCTAACTATGGCTACACCTTC.

For the CDR3, the DNA is TGTGCCATCAGTGAGGCGGTACCCTCGGCGGGGACAGGGGTAAAGCCCCAGCATTTT. The encoded protein is CAISEAVPSAGTGVKPQHF. The chain joins TRBV10-3 to TRBJ1-5; TRBD1 agrees at 10 bases. The V and J ends lost 2 bases and 8 bases, in that order; junction bases with no gene match: 18. CDR1 is ENHRY, CDR2 SYGVKD, per germline. The CDR3 contains 19 residues.

The rearrangement uses TRBV11-2 and TRBJ1-1, with 9 bases lining up with TRBD1. Per the germline V gene, CDR1 is SGHAT and CDR2 is FQNNGV. The V segment lost 5 bases and the J segment 4 bases; nucleotides outside the gene matches: 8. The CDR3 runs to 15 residues. Written as DNA, the CDR3 is TGTGCCAGCAGCGCACAGGGGGCCATGGTCACTGAAGCTTTCTTT. Its protein product is CASSAQGAMVTEAFF.

The chain couples TRBV6-6 to TRBJ1-5; no clear D gene. With 9 bases removed from V and 3 bases from J, the gap between germline ends came to 15 bases. Germline values: CDR1 MNHNY, CDR2 SVGAGI (reference sequence). This CDR3 spans 14 amino acids. The CDR3 sequence: CASCAINSNQPQHF. Written as DNA, the CDR3 is TGTGCCAGTTGCGCCATAAACTCCAATCAGCCCCAGCATTTT.